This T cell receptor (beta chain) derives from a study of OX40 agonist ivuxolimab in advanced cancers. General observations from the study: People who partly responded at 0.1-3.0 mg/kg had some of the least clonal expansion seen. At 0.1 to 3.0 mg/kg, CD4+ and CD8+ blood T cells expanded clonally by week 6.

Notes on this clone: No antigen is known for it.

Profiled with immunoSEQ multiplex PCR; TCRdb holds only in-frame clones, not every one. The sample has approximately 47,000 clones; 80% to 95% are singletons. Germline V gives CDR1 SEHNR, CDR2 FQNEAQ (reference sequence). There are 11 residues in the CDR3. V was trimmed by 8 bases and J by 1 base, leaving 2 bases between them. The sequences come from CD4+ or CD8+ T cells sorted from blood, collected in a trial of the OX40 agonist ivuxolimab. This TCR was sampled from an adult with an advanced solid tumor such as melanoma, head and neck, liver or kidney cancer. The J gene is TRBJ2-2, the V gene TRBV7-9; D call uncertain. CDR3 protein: CASQNTGELFF. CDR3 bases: TGTGCCAGCCAGAACACCGGGGAGCTGTTTTTT.